This T cell receptor (beta chain) is drawn from a study of hypomethylating agent response in myelodysplastic syndrome. V was shortened by 0 bases and J by 2 bases, with 17 bases between the two germline ends. Per germline, CDR1 SGHNT and CDR2 YYREEE (reference sequence). The CDR3 covers 17 residues. Authors' analysis steps: Previously reported viral-epitope specificity per VDJdb covered about 1.8% of 168,753 unique clonotypes. Data came from immunoSEQ multiplex PCR; TCRdb stores just in-frame clones and leaves some out. V, J and clone size are those of that table, while D and trimming were read from the DNA. Here the sample spans roughly 1,200 clones, roughly 80% being singletons.

The source material was bone marrow, sampled before or after starting hypomethylating agent treatment for myelodysplastic syndrome (not recorded which). This clonotype originated in a human donor with myelodysplastic syndrome. The J gene is TRBJ1-2, the V gene TRBV5-4, with D tentatively TRBD1 (6 bases). DNA for the CDR3: TGTGCCAGCAGCTTGGCGGGGGGCGCCGGCCTAAACTATGGCTACACCTTC. Translation: CASSLAGGAGLNYGYTF.